This T cell receptor (beta chain) stems from a study of blood T cell repertoires in COVID-19. In the study overall: In each case, the material was cDNA or gDNA derived from T cells, B-cell-depleted T cells, or PBMCs.

The CDR3 runs 15 residues. CDR1 and CDR2 (germline): WNHNN, SYGVQD (reference sequence). V lost 6 bases to trimming and J lost 1 base; unmatched junction nucleotides: 5. Everyone who took part was roughly 18 to 89 years old, and they came from about two dozen US areas. Cohort placement rested on clinical history that participants reported themselves. Data came from immunoSEQ multiplex PCR; TCRdb stores just in-frame clones and leaves some out. The sample has about 160,000 clones, 80% seen once. This sequence was found in an older woman who had recovered from COVID-19. The specimen was PBMCs or T cells enriched from blood (not recorded which). This chain links TRBV10-1 with TRBJ2-3; 9 nucleotides align to TRBD2. The CDR3 bases are TGCGCCAGCAGCCCGGGACTAGCTCGCACAGATACGCAGTATTTT. Its protein product is CASSPGLARTDTQYF.